This T cell receptor (beta chain) was identified in a study of blood T cell repertoires in COVID-19. Overall study context: The United States, Italy and Spain provided the acute and convalescent COVID-19 samples.

V was shortened by 3 bases and J by 4 bases, with 12 bases between the two germline ends. The germline CDR1 and CDR2 sequences are KGHSH and LQKENI. This CDR3 comprises 14 residues. Sequencing used immunoSEQ multiplex PCR; TCRdb keeps in-frame clones, though not all of them. The table has about 94,000 clones, roughly 80% seen once; the top ten hold roughly 6.3%. In its sample, this clone was seen a few times. This sequence joins TRBV18 and TRBJ1-2; D gene unclear. The material sequenced was peripheral blood. The TCR sequence derives from a man aged 60 to 75 with acute or convalescent COVID-19. The CDR3: CASSPEGGGYGYTF. As DNA, the CDR3 is TGTGCCAGCTCACCGGAGGGCGGCGGCTATGGCTACACCTTC.